The 28 T cell receptor beta chains reported below all come from one sample, sequenced in a study of blood T cell repertoires in COVID-19. Here immunoSEQ multiplex PCR was the method, and the copy in TCRdb shows in-frame clones only, minus some. The sample comprises about 81,000 clones, roughly four fifths of which are singletons, and over 9.5% rests with the top ten. The specimen sequenced was peripheral blood. All receptors derive from a man in his 60s with acute or convalescent COVID-19.

The chain uses TRBV11-2 and TRBJ2-7, with 9 nucleotides matching TRBD1. Germline values: CDR1 SGHAT, CDR2 FQNNGV. V trimming: 5 bases; J trimming: 9 bases; junction bases outside the gene matches: 11. There are 14 residues in the CDR3. The CDR3 spells CASSPITGGGGQYF. The CDR3, as DNA: TGTGCCAGCAGCCCGATAACAGGGGGCGGCGGGCAGTACTTC.

There are a few counts of this clone. The chain carries TRBV5-1 and TRBJ2-3; maybe TRBD2 (6 bases). Looked up from germline, CDR1 is SGHRS and CDR2 is YFSETQ. V gave up 4 bases and J gave up 6 bases, with 9 bases separating them. The CDR3 is made up of 12 amino acids. CDR3 region: CASSREADTQYF. CDR3 nucleotide sequence: TGCGCCAGCAGCAGGGAGGCGGATACGCAGTATTTT.

This sequence joins TRBV29-1 and TRBJ2-2, with unresolved D. Germline CDR1 is SQVTM and CDR2 is ANQGSEA. V shed 6 bases and J shed 1 base, with 9 bases lying between them. CDR3 size: 13 residues. The CDR3 DNA reads TGCAGCGTCCCCTCGGGGAACACCGGGGAGCTGTTTTTT. Translating it yields CSVPSGNTGELFF.

V and J are TRBV7-2 and TRBJ2-3; the match to TRBD1 covers 7 bases. CDR1 SGHTA and CDR2 FQGNSA come from the germline V gene. V lost 7 bases to trimming and J lost 2 bases; unmatched junction nucleotides: 6. This CDR3 has 14 residues. CDR3 DNA sequence: TGTGCCAGCACCCTGACAGGGATCACAGATACGCAGTATTTT. It specifies CASTLTGITDTQYF.

This chain uses TRBV5-1 with TRBJ2-1; D not certain. V was pared by 5 bases and J by 8 bases, with 8 bases between. The CDR3 contains 11 residues. The germline V gene has CDR1 SGHRS and CDR2 YFSETQ. CDR3 nucleotides: TGCGCCAGCAGTAATGCGTATGAGCAGTTCTTC. This translates into CASSNAYEQFF.

The genes are TRBV11-3 and TRBJ2-2; D unclear. Germline CDR1 and CDR2: SGHNT and YENEEA. The CDR3 consists of 13 residues. Trimming removed 5 bases at V and 6 bases at J, with 10 bases between. CDR3 sequence reads: CASSRLESGELFF. The DNA for the CDR3 is TGTGCCAGCAGCCGCCTGGAGTCCGGGGAGCTGTTTTTT.

The V call is TRBV6-5, the J call TRBJ2-7; possibly TRBD2 for D (5 bases). Trimming removed 7 bases from V and 0 bases from J, with 10 bases in between. The CDR3 sequence is 13 residues long. Looked up from germline, CDR1 is MNHEY and CDR2 is SVGAGI. DNA of the CDR3: TGTGCCAGCAAACAAGGGAGCTCCTACGAGCAGTACTTC. Translated: CASKQGSSYEQYF.

This sequence joins TRBV6-2 or TRBV6-3 and TRBJ1-2; TRBD1 is a possible D gene (5 bases). Germline CDR1 and CDR2: MNHEY and SVGEGT. V gave up 5 bases and J gave up 4 bases, with 8 bases separating them. The CDR3 length is 12 residues. CDR3 bases: TGTGCCAGCAGTCTCGACAGCTATGGCTACACCTTC. Encoded protein: CASSLDSYGYTF.

This clone was counted a single time. The chain couples TRBV27 to TRBJ1-6, with 10 bases matching TRBD1. Germline CDR1 reads MNHEY; CDR2 reads SMNVEV (reference sequence). J gave up 9 bases and V 8 bases, and 19 bases lay outside the gene matches. The CDR3 length is 18 residues. This chain's CDR3 is CASSPGTGDLPLGSPLHF. The CDR3 region has the DNA TGTGCCAGCTCCCCCGGGACAGGGGACCTGCCCCTTGGTTCACCCCTCCACTTT.

J is TRBJ2-5 and V is TRBV7-2; 8 bases are shared with TRBD1. This CDR3 region has 14 residues. Germline loops: CDR1 SGHTA, CDR2 FQGNSA. The V segment lost 3 bases and the J segment 3 bases; nucleotides outside the gene matches: 3. CDR3 sequence reads: CASSFQGAEETQYF. CDR3 DNA: TGTGCCAGCAGCTTTCAGGGGGCCGAAGAGACCCAGTACTTC.

This sequence joins TRBV12-3 or TRBV12-4 and TRBJ1-1; D is uncertain. Trimming stripped 7 bases from V and 5 bases from J, with 11 bases between. The CDR3 extends over 12 amino acids. CDR3 sequence: CASTLGGTEAFF. The CDR3 DNA reads TGTGCCAGCACCTTGGGAGGGACTGAAGCTTTCTTT.

The chain employs TRBV19 and TRBJ2-3, with TRBD2 matching 7 bases. CDR3 length: 14 residues. Germline-derived CDR1 and CDR2 are LNHDA and SQIVND (reference sequence). The junction had 4 bases not matched to a gene; V was cut back by 5 bases and J by 2 bases. CDR3 nucleotides: TGTGCCAGTAGTCCTAGCGGAAACACAGATACGCAGTATTTT. Residues: CASSPSGNTDTQYF.

V is TRBV5-1 and J is TRBJ1-1; 11 nucleotides agree with TRBD1. Trimming removed 1 base from V and 6 bases from J; junction bases left unmatched: 2. Germline V gene lookup returns CDR1 SGHRS and CDR2 YFSETQ. The CDR3 has 14 residues. The CDR3 DNA sequence: TGCGCCAGCAGCTTGTTGGGACAGGGGGCTGAAGCTTTCTTT. This sequence encodes CASSLLGQGAEAFF.

The J gene is TRBJ2-7, the V gene TRBV5-1; D might be TRBD2 (6 bases). The V gene lost 4 bases and the J gene lost 0 bases, with 14 bases spanning the gap. The CDR3 has 15 amino acids. Germline V gene sequence: CDR1 SGHRS, CDR2 YFSETQ. The DNA of the CDR3 is TGCGCCAGCAGCCCGGGAGACTCCCTCTCCTACGAGCAGTACTTC. This gives the protein CASSPGDSLSYEQYF.

The genes are TRBV24-1 and TRBJ1-5; D remains unclear. CDR3 size: 14 residues. Trimming took off 1 base at V and 1 base at J, with 4 bases between the two ends. Germline V gives CDR1 KGHDR, CDR2 SFDVKD. The CDR3 nucleotides read TGTGCCACCAGTGATTTTAGCAGCAATCAGCCCCAGCATTTT. Protein: CATSDFSSNQPQHF.

V and J are TRBV7-2 and TRBJ2-4; 8 bases are shared with TRBD2. CDR3 length: 15 amino acids. V shed 0 bases and J 5 bases; nucleotides not matched to a gene: 3. The germline gives CDR1 SGHTA, CDR2 FQGNSA. Here the CDR3 reads CASSLAGTSQNIQYF. Written as DNA, the CDR3 is TGTGCCAGCAGCTTAGCGGGGACTAGTCAAAACATTCAGTACTTC.

The chain combines TRBV6-5 with TRBJ1-2; 7 bases align to TRBD1. Germline trimming cut 2 bases from V and 8 bases from J; bases unmatched to any gene: 5. This CDR3 is 13 amino acids long. Germline values: CDR1 MNHEY, CDR2 SVGAGI. CDR3 nucleotide sequence: TGTGCCAGCAGTTACCCACAGGGGAACGGCTACACCTTC. The encoded protein is CASSYPQGNGYTF.

Comments on this clone: Other DNA sequences within the sample encode an identical CDR3. This chain connects TRBV5-1 to TRBJ1-3, with D unclear. Germline V gene lookup returns CDR1 SGHRS and CDR2 YFSETQ. V was cut by 0 bases and J by 0 bases, with 7 bases left in between. The CDR3 extends over 15 amino acids. The CDR3 reads CASSLDGSSGNTIYF. The CDR3 region has the DNA TGCGCCAGCAGCTTGGACGGGAGCTCTGGAAACACCATATATTTT.

The V call is TRBV7-9, the J call TRBJ2-1, with TRBD2 matching 15 bases. Germline loops: CDR1 SEHNR, CDR2 FQNEAQ (reference sequence). The length of the CDR3 is 19 residues. V shed 2 bases and J 5 bases; nucleotides not matched to a gene: 10. Here the CDR3 reads CASSLTIGLAGGSNNEQFF. The CDR3 DNA is TGTGCCAGCAGCTTAACTATCGGACTAGCGGGGGGGAGCAACAATGAGCAGTTCTTC. The variable domain in full, with the rest retrieved from reference TRBV7-9 and TRBJ2-1, is DTGVSQNPRHKITKRGQNVTFRCDPISEHNRLYWYRQTLGQGPEFLTYFQNEAQLEKSRLLSDRFSAERPKGSFSTLEIQRTEQGDSAMYLCASSLTIGLAGGSNNEQFFGPGTRLTVL.

The rearrangement links TRBV6-6 to TRBJ2-5; the D is unclear. Per germline, CDR1 MNHNY and CDR2 SVGAGI (reference sequence). V lost 5 bases and J 2 bases, leaving 6 bases between the germline ends. This CDR3 comprises 12 residues. CDR3 amino acids: CASSPSQETQYF. Here the CDR3 DNA reads TGTGCCAGCAGTCCGTCTCAAGAGACCCAGTACTTC.

V usage is TRBV9 and J usage is TRBJ2-5; possibly TRBD2 for D (7 bases). Trimming took 0 bases from V and 4 from J, leaving 13 bases between them. The CDR3 is 15 amino acids. Germline V gene data show CDR1 as SGDLS and CDR2 as YYNGEE. The CDR3 protein is CASSVGNREGETQYF. For the CDR3, the DNA is TGTGCCAGCAGCGTAGGTAACAGGGAGGGAGAGACCCAGTACTTC.

This chain links TRBV19 with TRBJ1-2; 7 positions match TRBD1. Losses at the gene ends were 5 bases for V and 6 bases for J; bases not matched to a gene: 6. This CDR3 spans 13 amino acids. CDR1 and CDR2 from the germline V gene are LNHDA and SQIVND (reference sequence). The CDR3 coding sequence is TGTGCCAGTAGTGTGACAGGGAAGGATGGCTACACCTTC. It specifies CASSVTGKDGYTF.

The chain joins TRBV7-2 to TRBJ1-2; 9 positions match TRBD1. The CDR3 runs 13 residues. In germline, CDR1 is SGHTA, CDR2 FQGNSA. V shed 6 bases and J 8 bases; nucleotides not matched to a gene: 7. The CDR3 bases are TGTGCCAGCAGATACAGGGGGCCGGGCGGCTACACCTTC. As protein: CASRYRGPGGYTF. The variable domain in full, with the rest retrieved from reference TRBV7-2 and TRBJ1-2, is GAGVSQSPSNKVTEKGKDVELRCDPISGHTALYWYRQSLGQGLEFLIYFQGNSAPDKSGLPSDRFSAERTGGSVSTLTIQRTQQEDSAVYLCASRYRGPGGYTFGSGTRLTVV.

The chain joins TRBV10-3 to TRBJ2-6; no clear D. Germline V gene sequence: CDR1 ENHRY, CDR2 SYGVKD. CDR3 length: 16 amino acids. V shed 0 bases and J shed 0 bases, with 6 bases lying between them. The CDR3 here is CAISESRNSGANVLTF. The CDR3 coding sequence is TGTGCCATCAGTGAGTCGAGGAACTCTGGGGCCAACGTCCTGACTTTC.

V and J are TRBV20-1 and TRBJ2-1; perhaps TRBD2 as D (5 bases). With 3 bases removed from V and 3 bases from J, the gap between germline ends came to 9 bases. This CDR3 contains 13 residues. CDR1 DFQATT and CDR2 SNEGSKA come from the germline V gene (reference sequence). CDR3 sequence reads: CSASSVHYNEQFF. CDR3 sequence (DNA): TGCAGTGCTAGTAGCGTTCACTACAATGAGCAGTTCTTC.

The chain combines TRBV4-3 with TRBJ1-1; TRBD1 matches at 9 bases. This CDR3 comprises 16 residues. The ends lost 1 base at V and 3 bases at J; junction bases unmatched: 6. Germline V gene sequence: CDR1 LGHNA, CDR2 YSLEER. The DNA for the CDR3 is TGCGCCAGCAGCCAAGCGCCGACAGGGGGATACACTGAAGCTTTCTTT. This sequence encodes CASSQAPTGGYTEAFF.

V gene TRBV5-4 combines with J gene TRBJ1-2; 10 bases match TRBD1. Per the germline V gene, CDR1 is SGHNT and CDR2 is YYREEE (reference sequence). V lost 4 bases and J lost 4; bases outside the gene matches: 7. The CDR3 is 15 residues long. CDR3 protein: CASSPRDRGVYGYTF. CDR3 coding DNA: TGTGCCAGCAGCCCCCGGGACAGGGGCGTCTATGGCTACACCTTC. Filled out from reference TRBV5-4 and TRBJ1-2, the complete variable domain reads ETGVTQSPTHLIKTRGQQVTLRCSSQSGHNTVSWYQQALGQGPQFIFQYYREEENGRGNFPPRFSGLQFPNYSSELNVNALELDDSALYLCASSPRDRGVYGYTFGSGTRLTVV.

V is TRBV5-1 and J is TRBJ1-4; 8 bases are shared with TRBD1. The CDR3 spans 16 residues. Germline V CDR1 and CDR2: SGHRS, YFSETQ. Germline trimming cut 1 base from V and 5 bases from J; bases unmatched to any gene: 7. Here the CDR3 reads CASSLNPGGGNEKLFF. CDR3 sequence (DNA): TGCGCCAGCAGCTTGAATCCAGGGGGCGGCAATGAAAAACTGTTTTTT.